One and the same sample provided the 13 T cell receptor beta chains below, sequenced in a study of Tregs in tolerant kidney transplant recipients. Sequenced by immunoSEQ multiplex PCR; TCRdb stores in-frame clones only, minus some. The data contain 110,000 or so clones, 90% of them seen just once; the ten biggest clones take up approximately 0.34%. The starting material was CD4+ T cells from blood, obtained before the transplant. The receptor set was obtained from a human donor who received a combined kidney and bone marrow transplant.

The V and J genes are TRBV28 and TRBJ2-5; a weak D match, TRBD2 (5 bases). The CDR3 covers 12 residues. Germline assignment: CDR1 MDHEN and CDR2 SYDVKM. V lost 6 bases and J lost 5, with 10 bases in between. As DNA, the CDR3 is TGTGCCAGCAGGGTTAGCGAGGAGACCCAGTACTTC. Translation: CASRVSEETQYF.

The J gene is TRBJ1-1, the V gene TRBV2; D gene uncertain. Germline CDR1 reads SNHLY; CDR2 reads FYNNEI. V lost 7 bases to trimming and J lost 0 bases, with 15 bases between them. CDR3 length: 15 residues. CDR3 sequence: CASKRASGLNTEAFF. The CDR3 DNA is TGTGCCAGCAAAAGGGCGAGCGGTTTGAACACTGAAGCTTTCTTT.

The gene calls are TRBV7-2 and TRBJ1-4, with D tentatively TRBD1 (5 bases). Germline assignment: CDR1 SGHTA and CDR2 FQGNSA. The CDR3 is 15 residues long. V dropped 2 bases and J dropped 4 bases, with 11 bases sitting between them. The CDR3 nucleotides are TGTGCCAGCAGCTTACCAGGGCTGGGTAATGAAAAACTGTTTTTT. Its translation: CASSLPGLGNEKLFF.

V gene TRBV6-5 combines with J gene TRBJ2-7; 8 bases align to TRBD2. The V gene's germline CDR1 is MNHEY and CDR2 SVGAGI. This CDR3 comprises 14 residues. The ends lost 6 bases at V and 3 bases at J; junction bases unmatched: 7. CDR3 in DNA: TGTGCCAGCAGGCTCGGGACTAGATTCTACGAGCAGTACTTC. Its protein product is CASRLGTRFYEQYF.

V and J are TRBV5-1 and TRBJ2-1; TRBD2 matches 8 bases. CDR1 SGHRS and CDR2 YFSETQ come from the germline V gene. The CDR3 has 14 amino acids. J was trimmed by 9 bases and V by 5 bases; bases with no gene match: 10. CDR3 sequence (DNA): TGCGCCAGCAGTACCGGGACTAGATCTGGTGAGCAGTTCTTC. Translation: CASSTGTRSGEQFF.

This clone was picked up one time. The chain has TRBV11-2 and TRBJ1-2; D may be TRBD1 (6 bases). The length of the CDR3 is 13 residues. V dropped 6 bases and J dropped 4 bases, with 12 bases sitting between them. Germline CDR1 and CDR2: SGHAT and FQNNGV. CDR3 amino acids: CASSRTASYGYTF. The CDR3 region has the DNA TGTGCCAGCAGTCGGACAGCCTCCTATGGCTACACCTTC.

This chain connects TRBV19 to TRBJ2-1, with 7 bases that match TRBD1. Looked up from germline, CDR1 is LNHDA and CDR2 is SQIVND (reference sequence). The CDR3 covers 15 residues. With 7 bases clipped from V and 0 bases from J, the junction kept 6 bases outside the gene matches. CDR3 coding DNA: TGTGCCAGTAAGGCGGACAGGAACTCCTACAATGAGCAGTTCTTC. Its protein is CASKADRNSYNEQFF.

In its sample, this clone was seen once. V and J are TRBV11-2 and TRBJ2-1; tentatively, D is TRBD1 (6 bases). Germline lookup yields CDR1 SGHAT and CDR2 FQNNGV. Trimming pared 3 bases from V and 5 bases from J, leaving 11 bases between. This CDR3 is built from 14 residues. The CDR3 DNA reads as TGTGCCAGCAGCTTCGACAGGTATAACAATGAGCAGTTCTTC. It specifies CASSFDRYNNEQFF.

CDR3 sequence reads: CASSWQQGEETQYF. The CDR3 DNA is TGTGCCAGCAGCTGGCAACAGGGGGAAGAGACCCAGTACTTC. The chain employs TRBV5-6 and TRBJ2-5, with 8 bases aligning to TRBD1. V gave up 3 bases and J gave up 3 bases; unmatched junction bases: 4. This CDR3 has 14 amino acids. The germline V gene encodes CDR1 SGHDT and CDR2 YYEEEE.

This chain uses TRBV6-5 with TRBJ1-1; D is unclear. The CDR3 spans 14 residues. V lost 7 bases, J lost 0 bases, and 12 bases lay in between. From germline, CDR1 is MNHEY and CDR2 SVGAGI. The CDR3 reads CASTQDGVNTEAFF. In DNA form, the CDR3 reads TGTGCCAGCACGCAGGACGGGGTGAACACTGAAGCTTTCTTT.

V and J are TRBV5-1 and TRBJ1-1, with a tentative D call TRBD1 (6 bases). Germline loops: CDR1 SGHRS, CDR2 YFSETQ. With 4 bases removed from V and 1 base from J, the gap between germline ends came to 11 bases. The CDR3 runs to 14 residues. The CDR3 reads CASSTYRENTEAFF. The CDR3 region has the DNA TGCGCCAGCAGCACCTACAGGGAGAACACTGAAGCTTTCTTT.

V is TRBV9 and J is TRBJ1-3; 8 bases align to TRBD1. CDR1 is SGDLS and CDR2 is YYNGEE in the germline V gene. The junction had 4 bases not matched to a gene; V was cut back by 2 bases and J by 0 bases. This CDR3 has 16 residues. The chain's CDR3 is CASSVIGTGSGNTIYF. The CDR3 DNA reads TGTGCCAGCAGCGTGATAGGGACAGGCTCTGGAAACACCATATATTTT.

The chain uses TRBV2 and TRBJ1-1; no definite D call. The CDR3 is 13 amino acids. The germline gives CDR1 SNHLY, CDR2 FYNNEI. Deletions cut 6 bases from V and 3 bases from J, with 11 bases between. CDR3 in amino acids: CASSGWSDTEAFF. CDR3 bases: TGTGCCAGCAGCGGGTGGTCCGACACTGAAGCTTTCTTT.